What follows is one T cell receptor beta chain and its context. No antigen is known for it. This sample was included in a study of T cells in localized non-small cell lung cancer. Study observations and caveats: Adjacent lung had a median about 55 of the 100 largest tumor clones. Tumor samples were not multi-region, leaving intratumor heterogeneity unexcluded.

CDR1 is MNHNS and CDR2 is SASEGT in the germline V gene. V was trimmed by 6 bases and J by 3 bases, leaving 14 bases between them. There are 15 residues in the CDR3. Assay used: immunoSEQ multiplex PCR; TCRdb lists only in-frame clones, some missing. The sample includes 35,000 to 40,000 clones, roughly nine tenths of them seen just once. The sequencing used peripheral blood, collected before any cancer treatment. The chain carries TRBV6-1 and TRBJ1-4; D perhaps matches TRBD1 (5 bases). This TCR was recovered from a female donor aged 60 or older with stage I lung adenocarcinoma. Here the CDR3 reads CASRAVRGPNEKLFF. CDR3 nucleotides: TGTGCCAGCAGGGCCGTGAGGGGCCCTAATGAAAAACTGTTTTTT.